Presented here are 9 T cell receptor beta chains from one specimen sequenced in a study of beta chain features in type 1 diabetes. Study-level results: Shorter TCRB CDR3s, moderately but significantly so, were found in Type 1 diabetes patients in all four CD4+ subsets.

For these receptors, no antigen is known. The whole isolated RNA underwent reverse transcription, so sequencing captured expressed TCRB transcripts. Sequencing used immunoSEQ multiplex PCR; TCRdb keeps in-frame clones, though not all of them. The repertoire holds 240,000 or so clones, with around 21% as singletons. The specimen sequenced was naive CD4+ T cells from blood. These TCRs come from a woman in her forties with type 1 diabetes.

The CDR3 bases are TGTGCCAGCAGTACCGGGGGGGCCCAGGACCTCTATCAGCCCCAGCATTTT. This gives the protein CASSTGGAQDLYQPQHF. The chain joins TRBV7-9 to TRBJ1-5; D possibly corresponds to TRBD1 (6 bases). The CDR3 is 17 amino acids. V lost 6 bases, J lost 5 bases, and 23 bases lay in between. Germline loops: CDR1 SEHNR, CDR2 FQNEAQ (reference sequence). Looking up the rest from reference TRBV7-9 and TRBJ1-5 gives the full variable domain: DTGVSQNPRHKITKRGQNVTFRCDPISEHNRLYWYRQTLGQGPEFLTYFQNEAQLEKSRLLSDRFSAERPKGSFSTLEIQRTEQGDSAMYLCASSTGGAQDLYQPQHFGDGTRLSIL.

The CDR3 bases are TGTGCCAGCAGCTCAAGACAGGGGACAGATACGCAGTATTTT. Translated: CASSSRQGTDTQYF. J is TRBJ2-3 and V is TRBV11-1; 8 nucleotides match TRBD1. The CDR3 runs to 14 residues. Germline assignment: CDR1 SGHAT and CDR2 FQDESV (reference sequence). V shed 4 bases and J 3 bases; nucleotides not matched to a gene: 3.

The chain has TRBV18 and TRBJ2-7; 8 bases are shared with TRBD2. V trimming: 1 base; J trimming: 6 bases; junction bases outside the gene matches: 11. The CDR3 contains 16 residues. Germline lookup yields CDR1 KGHSH and CDR2 LQKENI. In DNA, the CDR3 is TGTGCCAGCTCACCACTGGGAGCGGGAGCGATCGGCGAGCAGTACTTC. The encoded protein is CASSPLGAGAIGEQYF. Complete variable domain (other parts from reference TRBV18 and TRBJ2-7): NAGVMQNPRHLVRRRGQEARLRCSPMKGHSHVYWYRQLPEEGLKFMVYLQKENIIDESGMPKERFSAEFPKEGPSILRIQQVVRGDSAAYFCASSPLGAGAIGEQYFGPGTRLTVT.

The V gene is TRBV18, the J gene TRBJ2-7; tentatively, D is TRBD2 (5 bases). The CDR3 has 11 residues. Germline assignment: CDR1 KGHSH and CDR2 LQKENI. V lost 2 bases and J lost 7, with 6 bases in between. The CDR3 DNA follows: TGTGCCAGCTCACCAGGGGAGGAGCAGTACTTC. Its protein product is CASSPGEEQYF.

This clone has more than one count but fewer than ten. CDR3 protein: CASGRTGDNEKLFF. The CDR3 nucleotides are TGTGCCAGCGGGCGGACAGGGGATAATGAAAAACTGTTTTTT. This sequence joins TRBV11-1 and TRBJ1-4; 9 nucleotides line up with TRBD1. The V gene's germline CDR1 is SGHAT and CDR2 FQDESV (reference sequence). Trimming took 8 bases from V and 4 from J; bases not matched to a gene: 5. There are 14 residues in the CDR3.

J is TRBJ2-5 and V is TRBV5-1; 13 bases fit TRBD2. With 6 bases clipped from V and 3 bases from J, the junction kept 2 bases outside the gene matches. The CDR3 is 14 amino acids. CDR1 SGHRS and CDR2 YFSETQ come from the germline V gene. CDR3 in amino acids: CASKTSGGEETQYF. CDR3 DNA: TGCGCCAGCAAAACTAGCGGGGGGGAAGAGACCCAGTACTTC. The full variable domain, with the rest looked up from reference TRBV5-1 and TRBJ2-5, is KAGVTQTPRYLIKTRGQQVTLSCSPISGHRSVSWYQQTPGQGLQFLFEYFSETQRNKGNFPGRFSGRQFSNSRSEMNVSTLELGDSALYLCASKTSGGEETQYFGPGTRLLVL.

There are a few counts of this clone. This sequence joins TRBV18 and TRBJ2-3; 7 nucleotides line up with TRBD2. Germline values: CDR1 KGHSH, CDR2 LQKENI. The CDR3 contains 15 residues. The trim removed 3 bases at V and 2 bases at J, leaving 5 bases unmatched. The chain's CDR3 is CASSPSGAYTDTQYF. Here the CDR3 DNA reads TGTGCCAGCTCACCCAGCGGGGCCTACACAGATACGCAGTATTTT.

The gene calls are TRBV5-1 and TRBJ2-1; 15 bases align to TRBD2. The CDR3 covers 16 residues. The V and J ends lost 4 bases and 10 bases, in that order; junction bases with no gene match: 9. CDR1 and CDR2 from the germline V gene are SGHRS and YFSETQ. The chain's CDR3 is CASSPGLAGGGGEQFF. CDR3 nucleotide sequence: TGCGCCAGCAGCCCGGGACTAGCGGGAGGCGGTGGGGAGCAGTTCTTC.

This clone was observed a few times. The chain combines TRBV29-1 with TRBJ1-2; D might be TRBD1 (6 bases). V lost 4 bases to trimming and J lost 6 bases, with 12 bases between them. The CDR3 covers 12 residues. Germline V gene sequence: CDR1 SQVTM, CDR2 ANQGSEA. The CDR3 spells CSVAAGGNGYTF. For the CDR3, the DNA is TGCAGCGTTGCAGCGGGGGGCAATGGCTACACCTTC.